These 20 T cell receptor beta chains came from one sample sequenced in a study of blood T cell repertoires in COVID-19. Sequencing used immunoSEQ multiplex PCR; TCRdb keeps in-frame clones, though not all of them. The sample consists of 100,000 to 150,000 clones, roughly 84% of them appearing once. Sequences were obtained from PBMCs or T cells enriched from blood (not recorded which). Receptors originate from a woman under 40 who had recovered from COVID-19.

This chain connects TRBV6-2 or TRBV6-3 to TRBJ2-7, with D perhaps matching TRBD1 (6 bases). Germline lookup yields CDR1 MNHEY and CDR2 SVGEGT. V was cut by 3 bases and J by 2 bases, with 17 bases left in between. CDR3 length: 16 residues. CDR3 nucleotides: TGTGCCAGCAGTTATCAGAGACAGGCTTTCCCCTACGAGCAGTACTTC. Protein product: CASSYQRQAFPYEQYF.

The rearrangement links TRBV11-2 to TRBJ2-7, with 8 bases lining up with TRBD2. Germline-derived CDR1 and CDR2 are SGHAT and FQNNGV. J was trimmed by 5 bases and V by 3 bases; bases with no gene match: 6. The CDR3 spans 14 residues. CDR3 DNA sequence: TGTGCCAGCAGCTTTACGGGAGGGCCCGACGAGCAGTACTTC. The encoded protein is CASSFTGGPDEQYF.

CDR3 DNA: TGTGCCAGCGGCCCGTACACTGAAGCTTTCTTT. Its translation: CASGPYTEAFF. V is TRBV6-5 and J is TRBJ1-1, with D unclear. Germline V gene lookup returns CDR1 MNHEY and CDR2 SVGAGI. V dropped 8 bases and J dropped 3 bases, with 7 bases sitting between them. This CDR3 has 11 residues.

V usage is TRBV19 and J usage is TRBJ1-4; TRBD1 aligns across 9 bases. Germline-derived CDR1 and CDR2 are LNHDA and SQIVND (reference sequence). Germline trimming cut 6 bases from V and 3 bases from J; bases unmatched to any gene: 5. The CDR3 sequence is 15 residues long. CDR3 sequence reads: CASSKRTGANEKLFF. In nucleotides, the CDR3 is TGTGCCAGTAGCAAACGGACAGGGGCTAATGAAAAACTGTTTTTT.

This clone was seen a few times. CDR3 amino acids: CSASVSYGYTF. In DNA form, the CDR3 reads TGCAGTGCTAGTGTGAGCTATGGCTACACCTTC. The V gene is TRBV20-1, the J gene TRBJ1-2; D unclear. CDR1 is DFQATT and CDR2 is SNEGSKA in the germline V gene (reference sequence). V dropped 3 bases and J dropped 4 bases, with 6 bases sitting between them. The CDR3 runs to 11 residues.

The chain employs TRBV5-5 and TRBJ2-2; TRBD2 is a possible D gene (5 bases). V dropped 4 bases and J dropped 1 base, with 20 bases sitting between them. Germline CDR1 reads SGHKS; CDR2 reads YYEKEE (reference sequence). The CDR3 extends over 18 amino acids. Here the CDR3 reads CASSRNARAAGNTGELFF. For the CDR3, the DNA is TGTGCCAGCAGCCGCAACGCGCGGGCCGCAGGGAACACCGGGGAGCTGTTTTTT. Using reference TRBV5-5 and TRBJ2-2 for the parts outside the CDR3, the full variable domain is DAGVTQSPTHLIKTRGQQVTLRCSPISGHKSVSWYQQVLGQGPQFIFQYYEKEERGRGNFPDRFSARQFPNYSSELNVNALLLGDSALYLCASSRNARAAGNTGELFFGEGSRLTVL.

V and J are TRBV5-6 and TRBJ2-7, with a weak D call TRBD2 (5 bases). There are 14 residues in the CDR3. Between the trimmed V and J ends, which lost 3 bases and 4 bases, there was a span of 14 bases. CDR1 is SGHDT, CDR2 YYEEEE, per germline. For the CDR3, the DNA is TGTGCCAGCAGCTCAGCCGGGAAGAAATACGAGCAGTACTTC. It translates to CASSSAGKKYEQYF.

The genes are TRBV13 and TRBJ2-7, with TRBD2 matching over 8 bases. The CDR3 length is 15 residues. Germline V gene lookup returns CDR1 PRHDT and CDR2 FYEKMQ (reference sequence). The V segment lost 1 base and the J segment 3 bases; nucleotides outside the gene matches: 5. The CDR3 nucleotides are TGTGCCAGCAGCTTAGTTGCGGGAGGCTTCTACGAGCAGTACTTC. Translation: CASSLVAGGFYEQYF.

Here the CDR3 reads CASSSYTEVRNEQFF. In DNA form, the CDR3 reads TGCGCCAGCAGCTCTTATACGGAGGTCCGCAATGAGCAGTTCTTC. The chain joins TRBV5-1 to TRBJ2-1; TRBD2 might be the D (5 bases). The CDR3 extends over 15 amino acids. CDR1 is SGHRS, CDR2 YFSETQ, per germline. V shed 3 bases and J shed 6 bases, with 16 bases lying between them. The full variable domain, rest sourced from reference TRBV5-1 and TRBJ2-1, is KAGVTQTPRYLIKTRGQQVTLSCSPISGHRSVSWYQQTPGQGLQFLFEYFSETQRNKGNFPGRFSGRQFSNSRSEMNVSTLELGDSALYLCASSSYTEVRNEQFFGPGTRLTVL.

This chain uses TRBV28 with TRBJ1-1, with TRBD1 matching 7 bases. The CDR3 runs to 15 residues. Losses at the gene ends were 3 bases for V and 1 base for J; bases not matched to a gene: 5. Germline V lookup: CDR1 MDHEN, CDR2 SYDVKM. In DNA, the CDR3 is TGTGCCAGCAGTTTGCGGACAGGCTCGAACACTGAAGCTTTCTTT. Translating it yields CASSLRTGSNTEAFF.

This chain uses TRBV5-1 with TRBJ2-2; D gene uncertain. V lost 3 bases to trimming and J lost 1 base, with 10 bases between them. This CDR3 has 15 amino acids. CDR1 and CDR2 from the germline V gene are SGHRS and YFSETQ. CDR3 amino acids: CASSSSLGNTGELFF. CDR3 nucleotides: TGCGCCAGCAGCTCCTCCCTCGGGAACACCGGGGAGCTGTTTTTT.

V and J are TRBV6-5 and TRBJ1-1; 12 nucleotides match TRBD1. Per germline, CDR1 MNHEY and CDR2 SVGAGI. The CDR3 is 15 amino acids. V lost 4 bases, J lost 3 bases, and 3 bases stayed unmatched. The CDR3 DNA is TGTGCCAGCAGTTCCGGGACAGGGGGCTACACTGAAGCTTTCTTT. It yields the protein CASSSGTGGYTEAFF.

The chain recombines TRBV6-5 with TRBJ1-4; the D gene is possibly TRBD1 (6 bases). The germline V gene encodes CDR1 MNHEY and CDR2 SVGAGI. The CDR3 runs 14 residues. V was trimmed by 5 bases and J by 1 base, leaving 8 bases between them. The CDR3 sequence is CASSPQGTNEKLFF. CDR3 coding DNA: TGTGCCAGCAGTCCACAGGGAACTAATGAAAAACTGTTTTTT.

The chain has TRBV4-3 and TRBJ2-1, with D perhaps matching TRBD2 (5 bases). The CDR3 consists of 15 residues. Looked up from germline, CDR1 is LGHNA and CDR2 is YSLEER. Trimming shortened V by 4 bases and J by 3 bases, and 13 bases separated the two germline ends. The CDR3 spells CASSPFGGSYNEQFF. In nucleotides, the CDR3 is TGCGCCAGCAGCCCGTTCGGAGGTAGCTACAATGAGCAGTTCTTC.

This clone was detected only a few times. This sequence joins TRBV3-1 (or the pseudogene TRBV3-2) and TRBJ2-7; D is undetermined. Germline lookup yields CDR1 LGHDT and CDR2 YNNKEL (reference sequence). The CDR3 totals 15 residues. Trimming removed 0 bases at V and 3 bases at J, with 12 bases between. CDR3 sequence (DNA): TGTGCCAGCAGCCAAGATTCGGGTCTGGGCTACGAGCAGTACTTC. Its protein product is CASSQDSGLGYEQYF.

The V call is TRBV30, the J call TRBJ2-5, with D hard to call. Trimming left V 1 base short and J 7 bases short, with 4 bases between. CDR1 is GTSNPN, CDR2 SVGIG, per germline (reference sequence). The CDR3 covers 10 residues. CDR3 protein: CAWSAGTQYF. DNA for the CDR3: TGTGCCTGGAGTGCCGGGACCCAGTACTTC.

The gene calls are TRBV6-2 or TRBV6-3 and TRBJ1-5; D is perhaps TRBD1 (5 bases). The length of the CDR3 is 19 residues. The germline V gene has CDR1 MNHEY and CDR2 SVGEGT. The germline V and J ends were trimmed by 2 bases and 0 bases, with 20 bases remaining between them. Written as DNA, the CDR3 is TGTGCCAGCAGTTACCCCAGGGATACCCACAGATATAGCAATCAGCCCCAGCATTTT. Protein sequence: CASSYPRDTHRYSNQPQHF.

The V call is TRBV27, the J call TRBJ2-2; the D is unclear. The CDR3 covers 12 residues. CDR1 and CDR2 (germline): MNHEY, SMNVEV (reference sequence). Trimming removed 1 base from V and 8 bases from J, with 5 bases in between. The CDR3 reads CASSLYGGELFF. CDR3 nucleotide sequence: TGTGCCAGCAGTTTATACGGGGGGGAGCTGTTTTTT.

This sequence joins TRBV7-9 and TRBJ1-1; D remains unclear. V shed 1 base and J shed 5 bases, with 5 bases lying between them. In germline, CDR1 is SEHNR, CDR2 FQNEAQ (reference sequence). This CDR3 is built from 12 residues. CDR3 nucleotide sequence: TGTGCCAGCAGCTTAGTTTTAACTGAAGCTTTCTTT. Amino acids: CASSLVLTEAFF.

This clone was detected once. This rearrangement joins TRBV3-1 (or the pseudogene TRBV3-2) to TRBJ1-1; D uncertain. The CDR3 loop spans 14 amino acids. CDR1 LGHDT and CDR2 YNNKEL come from the germline V gene (reference sequence). Trimming stripped 1 base from V and 1 base from J, with 7 bases between. The CDR3 region is CASSQGSRNTEAFF. For the CDR3, the DNA is TGTGCCAGCAGCCAAGGATCCAGGAACACTGAAGCTTTCTTT.